The rows below give T cell receptor beta chains drawn from one sample of a study of cytomegalovirus exposure and HLA in healthy donors. Repertoires were generated with immunoSEQ multiplex PCR, while TCRdb's copy carries only in-frame clones and drops some. The table has more than 90,000 clones, about 74% seen once. The sequencing sample was made of PBMCs. The receptors stem from a young man in good health and CMV-seropositive. The CDR3 runs from the conserved cysteine through the conserved F or W. D genes are given only for firm matches. Clone size, where shown, is once, few, many, or a class for clones that have expanded.

d_gene	v_gene	len	abundance	j_gene	CDR3aa	CDR3nt
.	TRBV5-1	15	.	TRBJ1-5	CASSLGGDADQPQHF	TGCGCCAGCAGCTTAGGAGGGGATGCCGATCAGCCCCAGCATTTT
TRBD1	TRBV6-5	13	.	TRBJ2-5	CASSRDREETQYF	TGTGCCAGCAGTCGCGACAGGGAGGAGACCCAGTACTTC
TRBD1	TRBV27	17	.	TRBJ2-4	CASSGYRQGRAKNIQYF	TGTGCCAGCAGTGGATACAGACAGGGGCGAGCCAAAAACATTCAGTACTTC
.	TRBV5-1	15	.	TRBJ2-2	CASTLVYGNTGELFF	TGCGCCAGCACCTTGGTGTACGGGAACACCGGGGAGCTGTTTTTT
TRBD1	TRBV30	15	.	TRBJ2-7	CAWSPGTGVSCEQYF	TGTGCCTGGAGTCCTGGGACAGGGGTCTCCTGCGAGCAGTACTTC
TRBD1	TRBV11-2	15	.	TRBJ2-1	CASSGRDRGRGEQFF	TGTGCCAGCAGCGGCCGGGACAGGGGGCGCGGTGAGCAGTTCTTC
.	TRBV5-4	14	.	TRBJ2-7	CASSPGLPYYEQYF	TGTGCCAGCAGCCCGGGACTGCCTTACTACGAGCAGTACTTC
.	TRBV5-1	17	.	TRBJ1-3	CASSLGVGGSLGNTIYF	TGCGCCAGCAGCTTGGGGGTCGGCGGGTCCCTTGGAAACACCATATATTTT
TRBD1	TRBV6-5	15	.	TRBJ1-6	CASSYSGTGGRPLHF	TGTGCCAGCAGTTATTCCGGGACAGGGGGCAGACCCCTCCACTTT
TRBD1	TRBV7-9	18	.	TRBJ1-4	CASSLGTGERPTNEKLFF	TGTGCCAGCAGCTTGGGGACAGGGGAGAGACCAACTAATGAAAAACTGTTTTTT
.	TRBV28	15	.	TRBJ2-1	CASSPRDMEYNEQFF	TGTGCCAGCTCTCCCCGGGATATGGAATACAATGAGCAGTTCTTC
.	TRBV6-6	15	.	TRBJ1-6	CASNPELASYSPLHF	TGTGCCAGCAACCCGGAGCTGGCGAGCTATTCACCCCTCCACTTT
TRBD2	TRBV6-4	18	.	TRBJ2-3	CASSGGLAGASRTDTQYF	TGTGCCAGCAGTGGGGGACTAGCGGGGGCCTCACGCACAGATACGCAGTATTTT
TRBD1	TRBV6-5	14	.	TRBJ1-2	CASSYRQGDYGYTF	TGTGCCAGCAGTTATAGGCAGGGGGACTATGGCTACACCTTC
TRBD1	TRBV6-5	13	.	TRBJ1-5	CATGQVSNQPQHF	TGTGCCACCGGACAGGTTAGCAATCAGCCCCAGCATTTT
.	TRBV5-6	12	few	TRBJ1-5	CASSRFNQPQHF	TGTGCCAGCTCCCGGTTCAATCAGCCCCAGCATTTT
.	TRBV14	13	few	TRBJ1-2	CASSSGESYGYTF	TGTGCCAGCAGCTCCGGGGAAAGCTATGGCTACACCTTC
TRBD1	TRBV9	15	.	TRBJ2-6	CASSKDRAGANVLTF	TGTGCCAGCAGCAAGGACAGGGCTGGGGCCAACGTCCTGACTTTC
TRBD1	TRBV7-6	15	.	TRBJ2-2	CASSPRQGYTGELFF	TGTGCCAGCAGCCCAAGACAGGGATACACCGGGGAGCTGTTTTTT
.	TRBV18	12	.	TRBJ2-7	CASSQRGYEQYF	TGTGCCAGCTCACAAAGGGGGTACGAGCAGTACTTC
TRBD1	TRBV4-1	16	.	TRBJ1-5	CASSWDRRDSNQPQHF	TGCGCCAGCAGCTGGGACAGACGGGATAGCAATCAGCCCCAGCATTTT
.	TRBV7-2	14	.	TRBJ2-7	CASSLAGQNYEQYF	TGTGCCAGCAGCTTAGCGGGGCAGAACTACGAGCAGTACTTC
TRBD1	TRBV19	18	.	TRBJ2-3	CASSMFTGGAGGTDTQYF	TGTGCCAGTAGTATGTTCACAGGGGGCGCGGGGGGCACAGATACGCAGTATTTT
.	TRBV7-2	13	.	TRBJ2-7	CASSSGLTYEQYF	TGTGCCAGCAGCTCGGGACTGACATACGAGCAGTACTTC
.	TRBV6-1	13	.	TRBJ1-1	CASITEGGTEAFF	TGTGCCAGCATCACAGAAGGAGGGACTGAAGCTTTCTTT
.	TRBV9	12	.	TRBJ1-2	CASSVGGYGYTF	TGTGCCAGCAGCGTAGGAGGCTATGGCTACACCTTC
.	TRBV18	13	.	TRBJ2-2	CASSPSLTGELFF	TGTGCCAGCTCACCATCCCTCACCGGGGAGCTGTTTTTT
.	TRBV2	16	.	TRBJ1-3	CASSALTKTSGNTIYF	TGTGCCAGCAGTGCCCTAACTAAGACCTCTGGAAACACCATATATTTT
TRBD1	TRBV6-5	14	.	TRBJ2-7	CASSRDRGSYEQYF	TGTGCCAGCAGTCGGGACAGGGGGTCCTACGAGCAGTACTTC
.	TRBV4-2	16	.	TRBJ1-5	CASSRETGSDNQPQHF	TGTGCCAGCAGCCGCGAAACAGGGTCGGACAATCAGCCCCAGCATTTT
.	TRBV5-1	13	.	TRBJ2-5	CASSLGHEETQYF	TGCGCCAGCAGCTTGGGGCATGAAGAGACCCAGTACTTC
TRBD2	TRBV5-4	15	few	TRBJ2-2	CASSRTSGDPGELFF	TGTGCCAGCAGTCGTACTAGCGGGGATCCCGGGGAGCTGTTTTTT
TRBD1	TRBV18	15	.	TRBJ1-1	CASSPAQGAITEAFF	TGTGCCAGCTCACCAGCTCAGGGGGCGATTACTGAAGCTTTCTTT
.	TRBV7-9	13	.	TRBJ1-2	CASSLGGYYGYTF	TGTGCCAGCAGCTTGGGCGGGTATTATGGCTACACCTTC
.	TRBV5-5	12	.	TRBJ2-7	CASSLPRYEQYF	TGTGCCAGCAGCCTTCCCCGCTACGAGCAGTACTTC
.	TRBV6-5	15	.	TRBJ2-7	CASSYSPGGSYEQYF	TGTGCCAGCAGTTACTCGCCAGGGGGGTCCTACGAGCAGTACTTC
.	TRBV28	17	once	TRBJ1-5	CASHPPLQEQSNQPQHF	TGTGCCAGCCACCCCCCCCTTCAGGAACAGAGCAATCAGCCCCAGCATTTT
.	TRBV4-3	17	many	TRBJ1-6	CASSPSRLSSYNSPLHF	TGCGCCAGCAGCCCGTCGCGCCTGAGCTCCTATAATTCACCCCTCCACTTT
TRBD2	TRBV18	16	.	TRBJ2-3	CASSPLNGGAGDTQYF	TGTGCCAGCTCACCCTTAAACGGGGGGGCCGGCGATACGCAGTATTTT
TRBD1	TRBV9	15	.	TRBJ1-2	CASSDGQGTIHGYTF	TGTGCCAGCAGCGACGGACAGGGCACTATCCATGGCTACACCTTC
TRBD2	TRBV5-1	16	once	TRBJ2-3	CASSLAKLAGTDTQYF	TGCGCCAGCAGCTTGGCCAAACTAGCGGGGACAGATACGCAGTATTTT